The next 14 T cell receptor beta chains were all read from a single sample in a study of molecular identifiers for immune sequencing clone quantification. TCRdb reanalysed the PCR reads using MiXCR and keeps one entry per CDR3 protein. In the table there are hundreds of thousands of distinct CDR3 sequences, roughly 23% of which are singletons. Sequenced: naive CD8+ T cells from blood, with Jurkat cell RNA spiked in. Subset reported: FACS-sorted CD8+CD4-CCR7+CD45RA+ naive T cells. The receptors here all came from a human donor in good health. Some libraries in this study had Jurkat cell RNA spiked in.

This clonotype was observed a few times. This sequence may be a read error, since a much larger clone differs from it by one base. The rearrangement links TRBV6-2 or TRBV6-3 to TRBJ2-5, with D hard to call. V lost 5 bases and J lost 9, with 10 bases in between. Germline-derived CDR1 and CDR2 are MNHEY and SVGEGT. The CDR3 spans 11 residues. CDR3 region: CASSEDCSQYF. CDR3 bases: TGTGCCAGCAGTGAAGACTGCTCCCAGTACTTC.

The J gene is TRBJ2-7, the V gene TRBV5-1, with TRBD2 identical over 9 bases. CDR3 length: 16 residues. V lost 3 bases, J lost 3 bases, and 10 bases stayed unmatched. Germline V gives CDR1 SGHRS, CDR2 YFSETQ. CDR3 nucleotides: TGCGCCAGCAGCTGGGATTCTAGCGGGATAATCTACGAGCAGTACTTC. Translated: CASSWDSSGIIYEQYF. Using reference TRBV5-1 and TRBJ2-7 for the parts outside the CDR3, the full variable domain is KAGVTQTPRYLIKTRGQQVTLSCSPISGHRSVSWYQQTPGQGLQFLFEYFSETQRNKGNFPGRFSGRQFSNSRSEMNVSTLELGDSALYLCASSWDSSGIIYEQYFGPGTRLTVT.

This clonotype occurred many times. This chain joins TRBV6-2 or TRBV6-3 and TRBJ1-1, with D perhaps TRBD1 (5 bases). V lost 3 bases, J lost 3 bases, and 14 bases lay in between. Germline V gene sequence: CDR1 MNHEY, CDR2 SVGEGT. The CDR3 is made up of 15 amino acids. In DNA form, the CDR3 reads TGTGCCAGCAGTTATTTTGGGGCCCAGGACACTGAAGCTTTCTTT. Amino acids: CASSYFGAQDTEAFF.

This clonotype has a handful of counts. V usage is TRBV5-4 and J usage is TRBJ2-7; D might be TRBD1 (5 bases). V lost 5 bases, J lost 2 bases, and 11 bases lay in between. The CDR3 sequence is 13 residues long. Germline V lookup: CDR1 SGHNT, CDR2 YYREEE (reference sequence). The CDR3 region has the DNA TGTGCCAGCAGATCGGACAACACCTACGAGCAGTACTTC. As protein: CASRSDNTYEQYF.

The chain is built from TRBV27 and TRBJ1-5; maybe TRBD1 (6 bases). The CDR3 has 16 residues. Trimming removed 5 bases at V and 4 bases at J, with 18 bases between. Germline CDR1 MNHEY, CDR2 SMNVEV (reference sequence). CDR3 bases: TGTGCCAGCAGTCCATCGACAGGAATCACAAATCAGCCCCAGCATTTT. Its translation: CASSPSTGITNQPQHF.

The table lists this clonotype with many counts. The V gene is TRBV20-1, the J gene TRBJ1-2; maybe TRBD1 (5 bases). This CDR3 spans 12 amino acids. V was pared by 3 bases and J by 8 bases, with 13 bases between. Looked up from germline, CDR1 is DFQATT and CDR2 is SNEGSKA (reference sequence). The CDR3 DNA follows: TGCAGTGCTAGCGAAACAGGCGGCGGCTACACCTTC. Translated, it gives CSASETGGGYTF.

This clonotype has at least ten counts. The chain couples TRBV6-5 to TRBJ1-1; D not resolved. CDR3 length equals 14 residues. CDR1 is MNHEY, CDR2 SVGAGI, per germline. Trimming removed 5 bases from V and 7 bases from J, with 17 bases in between. DNA of the CDR3: TGTGCCAGCAGTCGTGTTGTGGGTCAAATTGAAGCTTTCTTT. Translated: CASSRVVGQIEAFF.

This clonotype was seen only a few times. This chain connects TRBV2 to TRBJ2-7, with TRBD2 identical over 9 bases. The CDR3 spans 15 residues. Trimming removed 0 bases from V and 2 bases from J; junction bases left unmatched: 2. The germline V gene encodes CDR1 SNHLY and CDR2 FYNNEI. In DNA form, the CDR3 reads TGTGCCAGCAGTGAAGCGCCTAGCGGGGCCTACGAGCAGTACTTC. This translates into CASSEAPSGAYEQYF.

This clonotype was counted at least ten times. The rearrangement links TRBV6-5 to TRBJ2-1, with D perhaps TRBD1 (6 bases). V lost 7 bases and J 8 bases, leaving 18 bases between the germline ends. The CDR3 is made up of 14 amino acids. Germline values: CDR1 MNHEY, CDR2 SVGAGI. The CDR3 sequence: CASKRGRGDDEQFF. The CDR3 DNA follows: TGTGCCAGCAAAAGAGGCAGGGGTGACGATGAGCAGTTCTTC.

In its sample, this clonotype was seen a few times. The genes are TRBV9 and TRBJ1-6, with D uncertain. CDR3 size: 14 residues. Germline V gene data show CDR1 as SGDLS and CDR2 as YYNGEE. Trimming stripped 0 bases from V and 7 bases from J, with 8 bases between. CDR3 sequence (DNA): TGTGCCAGCAGCGTAGGAACGGACAATTCACCCCTCCACTTT. This encodes CASSVGTDNSPLHF.

This clonotype appeared a few times. The V gene is TRBV4-1, the J gene TRBJ1-5, with D unclear. This CDR3 region has 15 residues. Germline assignment: CDR1 MGHRA and CDR2 YSYEKL. The V end was cut by 2 bases, the J end by 0 bases, with 8 bases between. CDR3 nucleotide sequence: TGCGCCAGCAGCCAATCACGCATTAGCAATCAGCCCCAGCATTTT. Residues: CASSQSRISNQPQHF.

The table lists this clonotype with many counts. The J gene is TRBJ1-1, the V gene TRBV6-2 or TRBV6-3, with D uncertain. Germline values: CDR1 MNHEY, CDR2 SVGEGT. The ends were cut back, 4 bases at V and 2 bases at J, with 14 bases in the middle. There are 15 residues in the CDR3. In DNA, the CDR3 is TGTGCCAGCAGTTCCCTCCGGGATTCTAACACTGAAGCTTTCTTT. Amino acid sequence: CASSSLRDSNTEAFF.

The chain employs TRBV27 and TRBJ2-7, with TRBD2 matching 13 bases. In germline, CDR1 is MNHEY, CDR2 SMNVEV (reference sequence). Trimming took 4 bases from V and 6 from J; bases not matched to a gene: 9. CDR3 length: 16 amino acids. The CDR3 nucleotides read TGTGCCAGCAGTTCCGGACTAGCGGGAGTCCCCGGCGAGCAGTACTTC. This gives the protein CASSSGLAGVPGEQYF.

This clonotype has at least ten counts. The V call is TRBV7-9, the J call TRBJ1-3; D uncertain. This CDR3 spans 14 amino acids. V lost 1 base and J lost 2, with 6 bases in between. The germline gives CDR1 SEHNR, CDR2 FQNEAQ (reference sequence). Here the CDR3 reads CASSLERTGNTIYF. CDR3 nucleotides: TGTGCCAGCAGCTTAGAGAGGACTGGAAACACCATATATTTT.